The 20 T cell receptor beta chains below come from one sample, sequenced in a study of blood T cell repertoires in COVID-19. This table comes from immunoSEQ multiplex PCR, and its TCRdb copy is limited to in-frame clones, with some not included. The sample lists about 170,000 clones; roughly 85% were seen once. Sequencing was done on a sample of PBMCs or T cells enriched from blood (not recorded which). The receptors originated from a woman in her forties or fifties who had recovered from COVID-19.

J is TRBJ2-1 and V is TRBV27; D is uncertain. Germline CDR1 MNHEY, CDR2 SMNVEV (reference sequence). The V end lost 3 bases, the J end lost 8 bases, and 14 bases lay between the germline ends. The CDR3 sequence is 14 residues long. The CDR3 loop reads CASSFVISSHEQFF. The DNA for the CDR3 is TGTGCCAGCAGTTTTGTTATATCGTCCCATGAGCAGTTCTTC.

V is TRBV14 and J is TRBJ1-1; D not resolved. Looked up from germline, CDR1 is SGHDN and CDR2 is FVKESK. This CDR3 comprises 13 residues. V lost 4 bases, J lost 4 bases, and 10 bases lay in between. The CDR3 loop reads CASSPHGATEAFF. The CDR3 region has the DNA TGTGCCAGCAGCCCCCATGGAGCCACTGAAGCTTTCTTT.

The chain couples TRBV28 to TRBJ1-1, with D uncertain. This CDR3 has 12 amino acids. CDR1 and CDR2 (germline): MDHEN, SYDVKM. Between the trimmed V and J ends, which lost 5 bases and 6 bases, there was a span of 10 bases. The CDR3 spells CASSTQIPEAFF. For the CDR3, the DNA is TGTGCCAGCAGTACCCAGATCCCTGAAGCTTTCTTT.

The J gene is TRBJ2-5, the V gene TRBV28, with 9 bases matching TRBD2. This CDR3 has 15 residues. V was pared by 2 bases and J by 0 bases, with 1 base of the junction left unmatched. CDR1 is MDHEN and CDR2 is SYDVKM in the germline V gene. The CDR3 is CASSLQRGDQETQYF. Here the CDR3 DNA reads TGTGCCAGCAGTTTACAGCGGGGGGACCAAGAGACCCAGTACTTC. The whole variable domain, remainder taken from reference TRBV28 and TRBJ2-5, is DVKVTQSSRYLVKRTGEKVFLECVQDMDHENMFWYRQDPGLGLRLIYFSYDVKMKEKGDIPEGYSVSREKKERFSLILESASTNQTSMYLCASSLQRGDQETQYFGPGTRLLVL.

DNA for the CDR3: TGTGCCAGCAGCCCGGACAGGGGGATCGCTGAAGCTTTCTTT. It translates to CASSPDRGIAEAFF. The chain joins TRBV11-3 to TRBJ1-1, with 10 positions matching TRBD1. Germline V gives CDR1 SGHNT, CDR2 YENEEA. The CDR3 extends over 14 amino acids. V shed 5 bases, J shed 6 bases, and the junction held 6 bases outside the gene matches.

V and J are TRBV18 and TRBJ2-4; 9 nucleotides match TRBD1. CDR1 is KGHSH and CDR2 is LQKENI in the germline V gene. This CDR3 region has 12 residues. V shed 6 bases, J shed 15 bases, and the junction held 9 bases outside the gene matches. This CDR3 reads CASSLHGQGRYF. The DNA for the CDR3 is TGTGCCAGCTCCCTACACGGACAGGGGAGGTACTTC.

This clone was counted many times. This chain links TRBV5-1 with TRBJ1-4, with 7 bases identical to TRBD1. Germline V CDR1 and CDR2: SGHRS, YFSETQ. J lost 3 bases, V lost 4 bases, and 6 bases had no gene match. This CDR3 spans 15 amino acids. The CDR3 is CASSRSGQSNEKLFF. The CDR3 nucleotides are TGCGCCAGCAGCAGATCGGGACAGTCTAATGAAAAACTGTTTTTT.

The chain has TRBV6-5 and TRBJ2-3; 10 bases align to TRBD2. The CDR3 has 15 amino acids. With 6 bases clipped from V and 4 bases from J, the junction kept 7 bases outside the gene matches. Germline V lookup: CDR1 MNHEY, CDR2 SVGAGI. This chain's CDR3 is CASSPSGGVSDTQYF. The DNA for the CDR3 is TGTGCCAGCAGCCCAAGCGGGGGGGTTTCAGATACGCAGTATTTT.

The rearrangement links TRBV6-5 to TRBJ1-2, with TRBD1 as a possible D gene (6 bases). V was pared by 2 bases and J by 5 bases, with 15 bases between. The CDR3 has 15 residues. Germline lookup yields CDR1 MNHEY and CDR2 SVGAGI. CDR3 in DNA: TGTGCCAGCAGTTACATCGAGGGGGTGTCTTATGGCTACACCTTC. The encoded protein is CASSYIEGVSYGYTF.

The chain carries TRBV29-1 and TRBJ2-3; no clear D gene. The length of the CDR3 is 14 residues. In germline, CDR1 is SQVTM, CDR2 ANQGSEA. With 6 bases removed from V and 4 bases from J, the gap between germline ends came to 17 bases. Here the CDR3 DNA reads TGCAGCGTCCCACTGCGGAGATCAGCAGATACGCAGTATTTT. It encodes CSVPLRRSADTQYF.

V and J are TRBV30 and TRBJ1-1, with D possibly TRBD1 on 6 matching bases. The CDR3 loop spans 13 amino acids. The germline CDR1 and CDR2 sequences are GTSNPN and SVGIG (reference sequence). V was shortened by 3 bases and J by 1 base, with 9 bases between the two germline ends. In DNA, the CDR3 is TGTGCCTGGAGGGTACAGGGGAACACTGAAGCTTTCTTT. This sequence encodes CAWRVQGNTEAFF.

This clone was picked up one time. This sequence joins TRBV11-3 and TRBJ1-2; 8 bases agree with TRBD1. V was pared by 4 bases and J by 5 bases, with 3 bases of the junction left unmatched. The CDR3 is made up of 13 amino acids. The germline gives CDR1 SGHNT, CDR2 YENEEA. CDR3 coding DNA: TGTGCCAGCAGCTCCCGGACAGGGTATGGCTACACCTTC. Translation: CASSSRTGYGYTF. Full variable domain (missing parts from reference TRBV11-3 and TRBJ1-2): EAGVVQSPRYKIIEKKQPVAFWCNPISGHNTLYWYLQNLGQGPELLIRYENEEAVDDSQLPKDRFSAERLKGVDSTLKIQPAELGDSAVYLCASSSRTGYGYTFGSGTRLTVV.

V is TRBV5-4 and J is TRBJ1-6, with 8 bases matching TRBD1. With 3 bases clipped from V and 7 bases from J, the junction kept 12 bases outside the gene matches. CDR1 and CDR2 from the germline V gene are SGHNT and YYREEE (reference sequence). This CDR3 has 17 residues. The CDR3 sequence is CASSSTLGQGGNSPLHF. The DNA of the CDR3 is TGTGCCAGCAGCTCTACCCTCGGACAGGGCGGCAATTCACCCCTCCACTTT.

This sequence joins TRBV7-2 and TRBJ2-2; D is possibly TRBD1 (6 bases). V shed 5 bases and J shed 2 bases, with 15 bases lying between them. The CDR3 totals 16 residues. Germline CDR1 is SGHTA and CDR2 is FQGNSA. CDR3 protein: CASSLRRDKNTGELFF. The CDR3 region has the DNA TGTGCCAGCAGCCTCCGCCGGGACAAAAACACCGGGGAGCTGTTTTTT.

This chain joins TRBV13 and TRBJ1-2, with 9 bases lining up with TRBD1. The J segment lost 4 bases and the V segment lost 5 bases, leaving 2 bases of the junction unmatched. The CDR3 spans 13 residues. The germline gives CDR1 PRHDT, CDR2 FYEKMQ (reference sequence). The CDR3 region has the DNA TGTGCCAGCAGCCGGGACAGGGTCTATGGCTACACCTTC. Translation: CASSRDRVYGYTF.

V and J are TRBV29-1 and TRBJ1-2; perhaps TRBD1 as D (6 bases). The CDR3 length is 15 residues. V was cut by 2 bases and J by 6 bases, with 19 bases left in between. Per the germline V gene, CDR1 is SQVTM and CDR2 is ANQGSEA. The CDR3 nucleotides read TGCAGCGTTGAACCACTGGGACATCTCTCACATGGCTACACCTTC. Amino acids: CSVEPLGHLSHGYTF.

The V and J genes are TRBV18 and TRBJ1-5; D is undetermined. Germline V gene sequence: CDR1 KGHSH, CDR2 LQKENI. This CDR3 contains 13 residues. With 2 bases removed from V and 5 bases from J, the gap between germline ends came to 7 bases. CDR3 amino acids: CASSPGLDQPQHF. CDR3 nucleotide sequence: TGTGCCAGCTCACCAGGACTCGATCAGCCCCAGCATTTT.

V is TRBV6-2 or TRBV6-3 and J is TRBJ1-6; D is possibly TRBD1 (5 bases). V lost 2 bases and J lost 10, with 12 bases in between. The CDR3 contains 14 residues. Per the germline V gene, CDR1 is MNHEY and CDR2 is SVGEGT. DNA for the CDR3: TGTGCCAGCAGTTACGGAGGGGAGGGATCACCCCTCCACTTT. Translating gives CASSYGGEGSPLHF.

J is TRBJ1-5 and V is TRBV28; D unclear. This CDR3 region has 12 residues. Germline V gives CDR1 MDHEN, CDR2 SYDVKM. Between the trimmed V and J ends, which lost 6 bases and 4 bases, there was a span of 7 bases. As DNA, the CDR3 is TGTGCCAGCAGCCCACTGAATCAGCCCCAGCATTTT. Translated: CASSPLNQPQHF.

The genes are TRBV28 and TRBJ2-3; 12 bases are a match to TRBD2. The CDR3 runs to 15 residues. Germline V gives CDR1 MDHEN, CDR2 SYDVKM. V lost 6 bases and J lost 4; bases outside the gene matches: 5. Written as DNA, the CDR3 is TGTGCCAGCAGCCTAGCGGGAGGGCCTGCAGATACGCAGTATTTT. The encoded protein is CASSLAGGPADTQYF.